The 27 T cell receptor beta chains presented below share a single source sample, sequenced in a study of cytomegalovirus exposure and HLA in healthy donors. The PCR contained 60 Vbeta and 13 Jbeta primers. This table comes from immunoSEQ multiplex PCR, and its TCRdb copy is limited to in-frame clones, with some not included. The repertoire holds more than 95,000 clones, with roughly a tenth as singletons. Sequences were obtained from PBMCs. The receptors derive from a man in his forties or fifties in good health and CMV-seropositive.

A few counts support this clone. This chain uses TRBV6-4 with TRBJ2-1; a possible D gene is TRBD1 (5 bases). Trimming shortened V by 5 bases and J by 0 bases, and 8 bases separated the two germline ends. The CDR3 sequence is 14 residues long. Germline lookup yields CDR1 MRHNA and CDR2 SNTAGT. CDR3 nucleotides: TGTGCCAGCAGTAGGACAAGCTCCTACAATGAGCAGTTCTTC. Translation: CASSRTSSYNEQFF.

CDR3 DNA sequence: TGCGCCAGCAGCCAAGCCCATGGACTAGCGGAATCCTACGAGCAGTACTTC. It is translated as CASSQAHGLAESYEQYF. This chain joins TRBV4-1 and TRBJ2-7; 10 nucleotides match TRBD2. With V trimmed by 1 base and J by 1 base, 7 bases remained unmatched. Germline V gene lookup returns CDR1 MGHRA and CDR2 YSYEKL. This CDR3 comprises 17 residues.

This clone showed up just a few times. CDR3 region: CASSHTGRGVSQPQHF. For the CDR3, the DNA is TGTGCCAGCAGTCACACCGGGAGGGGTGTTAGTCAGCCCCAGCATTTT. The chain recombines TRBV28 with TRBJ1-5; D possibly corresponds to TRBD1 (5 bases). The CDR3 has 16 residues. Germline V gene data show CDR1 as MDHEN and CDR2 as SYDVKM. The ends were cut back, 5 bases at V and 6 bases at J, with 20 bases in the middle.

This clone was counted between two and nine times. The CDR3 protein is CASYPGRREGPTGELFF. In DNA form, the CDR3 reads TGTGCCAGCTACCCCGGGAGGCGGGAGGGCCCGACCGGGGAGCTGTTTTTT. The chain carries TRBV2 and TRBJ2-2; 9 bases line up with TRBD2. The CDR3 is 17 amino acids. CDR1 is SNHLY, CDR2 FYNNEI, per germline. Unmatched junction bases numbered 15, after V lost 8 bases and J lost 5 bases.

Only a few counts were recorded for this clone. The J gene is TRBJ1-5, the V gene TRBV19; TRBD1 matches at 9 bases. CDR3 length: 16 residues. V lost 5 bases and J lost 3; bases outside the gene matches: 8. From germline, CDR1 is LNHDA and CDR2 SQIVND (reference sequence). CDR3 protein: CASSLQQGAFNQPQHF. Written as DNA, the CDR3 is TGTGCCAGTAGTCTACAACAGGGGGCTTTCAATCAGCCCCAGCATTTT.

This clone was counted only a few times. The chain is built from TRBV6-5 and TRBJ1-4; TRBD1 might be the D (5 bases). Germline V CDR1 and CDR2: MNHEY, SVGAGI. The V end lost 6 bases, the J end lost 4 bases, and 9 bases lay between the germline ends. The length of the CDR3 is 13 residues. This chain's CDR3 is CASRGRGNEKLFF. The CDR3 DNA sequence: TGTGCCAGCAGGGGAAGGGGTAATGAAAAACTGTTTTTT.

The rearrangement links TRBV7-6 to TRBJ2-2; 7 bases agree with TRBD1. CDR3 length: 17 residues. CDR1 is SGHVS, CDR2 FNYEAQ, per germline. The ends lost 5 bases at V and 5 bases at J; junction bases unmatched: 14. CDR3 amino acids: CASSEVVGQTWTGELFF. DNA of the CDR3: TGTGCCAGCAGCGAAGTGGTGGGACAGACTTGGACCGGGGAGCTGTTTTTT.

This clone was found a few times. The V gene is TRBV19, the J gene TRBJ2-1; 12 nucleotides line up with TRBD1. The germline V gene has CDR1 LNHDA and CDR2 SQIVND (reference sequence). This CDR3 is built from 13 residues. J lost 9 bases, V lost 5 bases, and 2 bases had no gene match. CDR3 amino acids: CASSGTGGLEQFF. DNA of the CDR3: TGTGCCAGTAGTGGGACAGGGGGCCTTGAGCAGTTCTTC.

This clone has more than one count but fewer than ten. The chain couples TRBV5-3 to TRBJ2-5, with 8 bases that match TRBD1. TRBV5-3 counts as an open reading frame of uncertain function. V lost 8 bases, J lost 5 bases, and 11 bases stayed unmatched. The CDR3 totals 14 residues. CDR3 sequence: CARGRGQGWETQYF. For the CDR3, the DNA is TGTGCCAGGGGCCGAGGACAGGGTTGGGAGACCCAGTACTTC.

A few counts support this clone. V is TRBV30 and J is TRBJ1-3; TRBD1 agrees at 7 bases. Germline V gives CDR1 GTSNPN, CDR2 SVGIG (reference sequence). The CDR3 totals 16 residues. V shed 3 bases, J shed 3 bases, and the junction held 11 bases outside the gene matches. In DNA, the CDR3 is TGTGCCTGGAGACATCTAGGGGGCACGAATGGAAACACCATATATTTT. Translating it yields CAWRHLGGTNGNTIYF.

The V call is TRBV19, the J call TRBJ2-1; no firm D call. The CDR3 runs to 13 residues. Germline loops: CDR1 LNHDA, CDR2 SQIVND (reference sequence). The ends were cut back, 7 bases at V and 6 bases at J, with 13 bases in the middle. The DNA for the CDR3 is TGTGCCAGTACCCCCGGCAGACTCAATGAGCAGTTCTTC. Protein product: CASTPGRLNEQFF.

This clone showed up just a few times. The chain recombines TRBV2 with TRBJ1-5, with TRBD1 matching over 7 bases. The junction had 6 bases not matched to a gene; V was cut back by 7 bases and J by 3 bases. This CDR3 spans 14 amino acids. Germline lookup yields CDR1 SNHLY and CDR2 FYNNEI. CDR3 sequence reads: CASTGTDLNQPQHF. Written as DNA, the CDR3 is TGTGCCAGCACCGGGACAGACCTCAATCAGCCCCAGCATTTT. Looking up the rest from reference TRBV2 and TRBJ1-5 gives the full variable domain: EPEVTQTPSHQVTQMGQEVILRCVPISNHLYFYWYRQILGQKVEFLVSFYNNEISEKSEIFDDQFSVERPDGSNFTLKIRSTKLEDSAMYFCASTGTDLNQPQHFGDGTRLSIL.

The rearrangement joins TRBV9 to TRBJ2-3; D perhaps matches TRBD2 (5 bases). Germline lookup yields CDR1 SGDLS and CDR2 YYNGEE. V lost 4 bases and J lost 1, with 13 bases in between. The CDR3 loop spans 15 amino acids. CDR3 protein: CASSPFGAGTDTQYF. DNA of the CDR3: TGTGCCAGCAGCCCATTTGGAGCGGGCACAGATACGCAGTATTTT.

The chain employs TRBV10-1 and TRBJ1-2; 9 bases match TRBD1. Trimming cost V 2 bases and J 1 base; bases outside gene matches: 8. CDR1 WNHNN and CDR2 SYGVQD come from the germline V gene (reference sequence). The length of the CDR3 is 17 residues. CDR3 DNA sequence: TGCGCCAGCAGTGAGGTGTCGGGACAGGGAAATAACTATGGCTACACCTTC. Protein product: CASSEVSGQGNNYGYTF.

The chain has TRBV27 and TRBJ1-5; 9 nucleotides align to TRBD1. The J segment lost 6 bases and the V segment lost 5 bases, leaving 5 bases of the junction unmatched. There are 14 residues in the CDR3. CDR1 is MNHEY and CDR2 is SMNVEV in the germline V gene (reference sequence). The CDR3 spells CASSVQGAGQPQHF. The CDR3 bases are TGTGCCAGCAGTGTACAGGGGGCCGGTCAGCCCCAGCATTTT.

This clone was observed a few times. V is TRBV7-3 and J is TRBJ2-6; a weak D match, TRBD1 (6 bases). The CDR3 length is 18 residues. Germline CDR1 SGHTA, CDR2 FQGTGA. Trimming stripped 6 bases from V and 0 bases from J, with 18 bases between. In DNA, the CDR3 is TGTGCCAGCAGTTCTACAGGGACGCCTAGCTCTGGGGCCAACGTCCTGACTTTC. Translated, it gives CASSSTGTPSSGANVLTF.

This chain uses TRBV6-6 with TRBJ1-2; D is perhaps TRBD1 (6 bases). V gave up 5 bases and J gave up 9 bases, with 22 bases separating them. Germline V gene data show CDR1 as MNHNY and CDR2 as SVGAGI (reference sequence). This CDR3 is built from 15 residues. CDR3 protein: CASSPIRQASPSYTF. The CDR3, as DNA: TGTGCCAGCAGTCCCATCCGACAGGCCTCGCCTAGCTACACCTTC.

V is TRBV28 and J is TRBJ1-1; a weak D match, TRBD1 (6 bases). With 5 bases removed from V and 7 bases from J, the gap between germline ends came to 17 bases. Germline loops: CDR1 MDHEN, CDR2 SYDVKM. This CDR3 contains 14 residues. The CDR3 loop reads CASSPQAGALEAFF. The CDR3 bases are TGTGCCAGCAGTCCCCAGGCGGGGGCGCTTGAAGCTTTCTTT.

The chain's CDR3 is CASRVGTDTQYF. DNA of the CDR3: TGTGCCAGCAGGGTAGGCACAGATACGCAGTATTTT. J is TRBJ2-3 and V is TRBV2; no clear D. Germline lookup yields CDR1 SNHLY and CDR2 FYNNEI. The CDR3 spans 12 residues. Trimming removed 6 bases from V and 1 base from J, with 5 bases in between.

This clone occurred a few times. The V gene is TRBV7-3, the J gene TRBJ2-1; tentatively, D is TRBD2 (6 bases). Trimming took off 1 base at V and 0 bases at J, with 16 bases between the two ends. This CDR3 is built from 18 residues. CDR1 and CDR2 from the germline V gene are SGHTA and FQGTGA. CDR3 residues: CASSLIWRGSSSYNEQFF. CDR3 nucleotides: TGTGCCAGCAGCTTAATTTGGCGGGGCTCTAGCTCCTACAATGAGCAGTTCTTC.

Note on this clone: Additional DNA sequences in this sample encode the identical CDR3. The chain links TRBV4-1 to TRBJ1-5; the D gene is possibly TRBD1 (5 bases). Trimming cost V 3 bases and J 5 bases, with 11 bases left between them. The CDR3 is 14 residues long. CDR1 MGHRA and CDR2 YSYEKL come from the germline V gene. The CDR3 bases are TGCGCCAGCAGCCAGGTCGGGGGGGATCAGCCCCAGCATTTT. Amino acid sequence: CASSQVGGDQPQHF.

The chain has TRBV28 and TRBJ2-3; D is unclear. Looked up from germline, CDR1 is MDHEN and CDR2 is SYDVKM. With 3 bases removed from V and 2 bases from J, the gap between germline ends came to 18 bases. This CDR3 has 17 amino acids. CDR3 nucleotides: TGTGCCAGCAGTTTGGTATCTTTTATACCTAACACAGATACGCAGTATTTT. It is translated as CASSLVSFIPNTDTQYF.

The chain links TRBV18 to TRBJ2-1; 9 nucleotides align to TRBD2. CDR3 size: 15 residues. Per germline, CDR1 KGHSH and CDR2 LQKENI. V shed 1 base and J 4 bases; nucleotides not matched to a gene: 2. The chain's CDR3 is CASSPRSGSYNEQFF. The CDR3 coding sequence is TGTGCCAGCTCACCACGTAGCGGGAGTTACAATGAGCAGTTCTTC.

As DNA, the CDR3 is TGTGCCACCAGCAGAGGGAACGAGGGTTACAATGAGCAGTTCTTC. Translating gives CATSRGNEGYNEQFF. The chain couples TRBV15 to TRBJ2-1; maybe TRBD2 (5 bases). Trimming cost V 1 base and J 4 bases, with 11 bases left between them. The germline V gene encodes CDR1 LNHNV and CDR2 YYDKDF (reference sequence). The CDR3 consists of 15 residues.

This clone has more than one count but fewer than ten. The rearrangement uses TRBV29-1 and TRBJ2-1; TRBD2 matches 10 bases. Germline lookup yields CDR1 SQVTM and CDR2 ANQGSEA. This CDR3 is 15 amino acids long. V gave up 6 bases and J gave up 3 bases; unmatched junction bases: 8. The CDR3 spells CSVGTSGNFYNEQFF. As DNA, the CDR3 is TGCAGCGTAGGTACTAGCGGGAACTTCTACAATGAGCAGTTCTTC.

The chain uses TRBV10-3 and TRBJ2-7; D is perhaps TRBD1 (7 bases). V was trimmed by 0 bases and J by 0 bases, leaving 12 bases between them. Germline V gene data show CDR1 as ENHRY and CDR2 as SYGVKD. This CDR3 has 16 amino acids. CDR3 sequence reads: CAISESRQGGSYEQYF. CDR3 bases: TGTGCCATCAGTGAGTCGAGGCAGGGGGGCTCCTACGAGCAGTACTTC.

The chain uses TRBV4-2 and TRBJ2-1; a weak D match, TRBD2 (5 bases). The CDR3 spans 13 residues. Germline loops: CDR1 LGHNA, CDR2 YNFKEQ. V was clipped by 4 bases and J by 9 bases, with 13 bases between them. The CDR3 coding sequence is TGTGCCAGCAGCCCAGGTAACGAGGGTGAGCAGTTCTTC. Its protein product is CASSPGNEGEQFF.